The 16 T cell receptor beta chains reported below all come from one sample, sequenced in a study of blood T cells in healthy people across ages. Through a sample-barcoded 5' primer and a J-beta primer mix, a second PCR was run for 7 to 11 cycles. MiXCR was run by TCRdb on the 5' RACE reads, yielding one entry per CDR3 protein. The sample holds just under 750,000 distinct CDR3 sequences, roughly 20% seen once. Sequenced material: blood. The source is a man aged 65 to 79 in good health.

This clonotype was recorded a few times. J is TRBJ2-1 and V is TRBV2; D not resolved. Germline CDR1 and CDR2: SNHLY and FYNNEI. V was shortened by 6 bases and J by 7 bases, with 10 bases between the two germline ends. This CDR3 comprises 12 residues. The CDR3 bases are TGTGCCAGCAGGGACCCCGGGAATGAGCAGTTCTTC. Protein sequence: CASRDPGNEQFF.

This chain uses TRBV18 with TRBJ2-7; possibly TRBD1 or TRBD2 for D (5 bases each). Looked up from germline, CDR1 is KGHSH and CDR2 is LQKENI. Trimming stripped 2 bases from V and 0 bases from J, with 14 bases between. The CDR3 totals 16 residues. For the CDR3, the DNA is TGTGCCAGCTCACCAACCGGGGCAGGGAGCTCCTACGAGCAGTACTTC. It specifies CASSPTGAGSSYEQYF. Drawing the rest from reference TRBV18 and TRBJ2-7, the complete variable domain is NAGVMQNPRHLVRRRGQEARLRCSPMKGHSHVYWYRQLPEEGLKFMVYLQKENIIDESGMPKERFSAEFPKEGPSILRIQQVVRGDSAAYFCASSPTGAGSSYEQYFGPGTRLTVT.

This clonotype has just a few counts. The chain joins TRBV7-6 to TRBJ2-1; D tentatively fits TRBD1 or TRBD2 (6 bases each). The DNA end lines up better with TRBJ2-5; the J call may be wrong. The CDR3 runs 15 residues. From germline, CDR1 is SGHVS and CDR2 FNYEAQ. For the CDR3, the DNA is TGTGCCAGCAGCTTAGGCGGGACACGGCAAGAGACCCAGTACTTC. Amino acids: CASSLGGTRQETQYF.

The chain links TRBV5-1 to TRBJ1-3; TRBD1 agrees at 7 bases. Trimming at V came to 5 bases and at J to 2 bases, leaving 7 bases not matched to a gene. This CDR3 has 15 residues. Germline V CDR1 and CDR2: SGHRS, YFSETQ. Here the CDR3 reads CASRPGGMTGNTIYF. The CDR3 bases are TGCGCCAGCAGGCCAGGGGGTATGACTGGAAACACCATATATTTT.

The gene calls are TRBV4-2 and TRBJ2-6, with D perhaps matching TRBD2 (5 bases). V lost 0 bases, J lost 0 bases, and 15 bases lay in between. Germline assignment: CDR1 LGHNA and CDR2 YNFKEQ. The CDR3 sequence is 19 residues long. CDR3 nucleotides: TGTGCCAGCAGCCAAGATCGGTCAGGACTGAGCTCTGGGGCCAACGTCCTGACTTTC. This sequence encodes CASSQDRSGLSSGANVLTF.

This rearrangement joins TRBV20-1 to TRBJ2-5, with TRBD2 identical over 11 bases. The J call may be wrong; the DNA end is better matched by TRBJ2-7. CDR3 length equals 13 residues. The germline V gene encodes CDR1 DFQATT and CDR2 SNEGSKA (reference sequence). For the CDR3, the DNA is TGCAGTGCTGTCCCCGGGACTAGCGGCGAGCAGTACTTC. It is translated as CSAVPGTSGEQYF.

In its sample, this clonotype was seen a few times. This chain joins TRBV6-1 and TRBJ2-7; 7 positions match TRBD2. J gave up 7 bases and V 6 bases, and 12 bases lay outside the gene matches. Germline V gene data show CDR1 as MNHNS and CDR2 as SASEGT. The CDR3 covers 14 residues. In DNA, the CDR3 is TGTGCCAGCAGATCTACGCTAGCGGTGGGGGAGCAGTACGTC. Its protein is CASRSTLAVGEQYV.

By its share, this clonotype is medium-sized (0.01 to 0.1%). CDR3 DNA: TGTGCCAGCAGCATACTAGCCCGTACACCCTCGGCTACGCAGTATTTT. Encoded protein: CASSILARTPSATQYF. The chain joins TRBV7-2 to TRBJ2-3, with D tentatively TRBD2 (6 bases). Germline values: CDR1 SGHTA, CDR2 FQGNSA. The CDR3 contains 16 residues. V was shortened by 5 bases and J by 8 bases, with 23 bases between the two germline ends. The full variable domain, its missing parts supplied by reference TRBV7-2 and TRBJ2-3, is GAGVSQSPSNKVTEKGKDVELRCDPISGHTALYWYRQSLGQGLEFLIYFQGNSAPDKSGLPSDRFSAERTGGSVSTLTIQRTQQEDSAVYLCASSILARTPSATQYFGPGTRLTVL.

This clonotype was observed a few times. The V gene is TRBV13, the J gene TRBJ2-1; possible D gene TRBD1, 5 bases. With the DNA end fitting TRBJ2-7 better, the J assignment may be wrong. The germline gives CDR1 PRHDT, CDR2 FYEKMQ (reference sequence). The CDR3 spans 14 residues. CDR3 region: CASSLKGLQYEQYF. CDR3 DNA sequence: TGTGCCAGCAGCCTCAAGGGGCTACAGTACGAGCAGTACTTC.

CDR3 in amino acids: CASSELRGSDQPQHF. The CDR3 nucleotides read TGTGCCAGCAGTGAACTCAGGGGGTCCGATCAGCCCCAGCATTTT. The chain employs TRBV2 and TRBJ1-5, with 7 bases matching TRBD1. Germline CDR1 reads SNHLY; CDR2 reads FYNNEI. The junction had 6 bases not matched to a gene; V was cut back by 2 bases and J by 5 bases. CDR3 length equals 15 residues.

The chain couples TRBV7-8 to TRBJ2-2; a weak D match, TRBD1 (5 bases). The germline V and J ends were trimmed by 5 bases and 2 bases, with 15 bases remaining between them. The CDR3 runs 16 residues. Germline CDR1 and CDR2: SGHVS and FQNEAQ. Written as DNA, the CDR3 is TGTGCCAGCAGCGCGAGAACCCAGGGTAACACCGGGGAGCTGTTTTTT. This encodes CASSARTQGNTGELFF.

This clonotype came up a few times. The chain is built from TRBV12-3 or TRBV12-4 and TRBJ2-5, with D perhaps TRBD2 (5 bases). Trimming stripped 3 bases from V and 1 base from J, with 9 bases between. The CDR3 length is 14 residues. In DNA, the CDR3 is TGTGCCAGCAGTTTGGAGCGGAGCCAAGAGACCCAGTACTTC. This gives the protein CASSLERSQETQYF.

This chain links TRBV12-3 or TRBV12-4 with TRBJ1-5; 10 positions match TRBD1. V lost 6 bases to trimming and J lost 9 bases; unmatched junction nucleotides: 5. This CDR3 spans 13 amino acids. CDR3 sequence: CASRQGQGRPQHF. For the CDR3, the DNA is TGTGCCAGCAGGCAGGGACAGGGGAGGCCCCAGCATTTT.

The V gene is TRBV28, the J gene TRBJ1-4; D gene uncertain. The CDR3 consists of 15 residues. CDR1 is MDHEN and CDR2 is SYDVKM in the germline V gene. V lost 4 bases, J lost 5 bases, and 14 bases lay in between. CDR3 coding DNA: TGTGCCAGCAGTTCTGGTGCGGCGGGGAATGAAAAACTGTTTTTT. It translates to CASSSGAAGNEKLFF. Using reference TRBV28 and TRBJ1-4 for the parts outside the CDR3, the full variable domain is DVKVTQSSRYLVKRTGEKVFLECVQDMDHENMFWYRQDPGLGLRLIYFSYDVKMKEKGDIPEGYSVSREKKERFSLILESASTNQTSMYLCASSSGAAGNEKLFFGSGTQLSVL.

The table lists this clonotype with a few counts. This sequence joins TRBV25-1 and TRBJ2-2; D is undetermined. The V and J ends lost 6 bases and 9 bases respectively, with 11 bases between them. This CDR3 region has 12 residues. Germline lookup yields CDR1 MGHDK and CDR2 SYGVNS. CDR3 in DNA: TGTGCCAGCAGCGATATTCTAAGGGAGCTGTTTTTT. Amino acid sequence: CASSDILRELFF.

On this clonotype itself: The junction does not match germline at one end; this may be a read error. The chain carries TRBV20-1 and TRBJ2-5, with 8 positions matching TRBD2. CDR3 size: 16 residues. CDR1 is DFQATT and CDR2 is SNEGSKA in the germline V gene (reference sequence). Here the CDR3 DNA reads TGCAGTGCTACCGCTAGTAGCGGGAAGTTACAAGAGACCCAGCACTTC. This sequence encodes CSATASSGKLQETQHF.